This T cell receptor beta chain appears in the sequencing data of a study of Graves' ophthalmopathy and Graves' hyperthyroidism. Study-level information: Hyperthyroidism was classified as stable if no ophthalmopathy occurred within 18 months of follow-up. General study points: Blood also carried most expanded thyroid clonotypes exceeding 0.001 frequency. Distinction of ophthalmopathy from stable hyperthyroidism by a 13-signature model reached 87.88% sensitivity and roughly 81% specificity.

This CDR3 contains 15 residues. Between the trimmed V and J ends, which lost 5 bases and 4 bases, there was a span of 15 bases. From germline, CDR1 is DFQATT and CDR2 SNEGSKA (reference sequence). Comments on this clonotype: Its target is unknown.

CDR3 regions of TCR beta were amplified from RNA transcripts. HTBI-primed first-round RT-PCR preceded second-round multiplex PCR. TCRdb re-analysed the multiplex PCR reads in MiXCR, keeping a single row per CDR3 protein. The repertoire holds 900,000 to 1,200,000 distinct CDR3 sequences, with 36% as singletons. The chain joins TRBV20-1 to TRBJ1-6; the D is unclear. The receptor was derived from an adult man with Graves' hyperthyroidism. Input material: peripheral blood or thyroid tissue (not recorded which). Here the CDR3 DNA reads TGCAGTGCTGTTTCGGACGGAGATTATAATTCACCCCTCCACTTT. As protein: CSAVSDGDYNSPLHF.